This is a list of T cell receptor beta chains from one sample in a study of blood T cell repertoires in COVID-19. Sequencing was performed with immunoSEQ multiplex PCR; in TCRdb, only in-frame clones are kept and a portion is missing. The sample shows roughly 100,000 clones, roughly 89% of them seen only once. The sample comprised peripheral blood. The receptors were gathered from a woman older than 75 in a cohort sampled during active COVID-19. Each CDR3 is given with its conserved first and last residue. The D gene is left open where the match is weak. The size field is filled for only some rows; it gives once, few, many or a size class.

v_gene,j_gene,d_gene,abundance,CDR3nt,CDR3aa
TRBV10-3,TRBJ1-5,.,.,TGTGCCATCAGTGAGTCGGGGGGGGGAAGCAATCAGCCCCAGCATTTT,CAISESGGGSNQPQHF
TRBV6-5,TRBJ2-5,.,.,TGTGCCAGCAGTTCACGGACTCTACGCAGGGGAGAGACCCAGTACTTC,CASSSRTLRRGETQYF
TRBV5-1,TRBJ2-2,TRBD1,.,TGCGCCAGCAGCTTAACTTGGGCAGGGGGCCTGTTTTTT,CASSLTWAGGLFF
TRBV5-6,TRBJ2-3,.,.,TGTGCCAGCAGCTTGACGGCGACAGGCCCGAGCACAGATACGCAGTATTTT,CASSLTATGPSTDTQYF
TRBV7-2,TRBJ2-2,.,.,TGTGCCAGCAGCTTTCAGGGTAGGGGCACCGGGGAGCTGTTTTTT,CASSFQGRGTGELFF
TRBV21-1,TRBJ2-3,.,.,TGTGCCAGCAGCCCCCGGACAGATACGCAGTATTTT,CASSPRTDTQYF
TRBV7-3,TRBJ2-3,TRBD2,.,TGTGCCAGCAGCTTACCTTCGGGACTAGGGGCAGATACGCAGTATTTT,CASSLPSGLGADTQYF
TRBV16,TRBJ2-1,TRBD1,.,TGTGCCAGCAGCCCCTTCCCGGGACAGGGGGAGGGCTCCTACAATGAGCAGTTCTTC,CASSPFPGQGEGSYNEQFF
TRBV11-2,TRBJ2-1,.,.,TGTGCCAGCAGCTTAGAGGGGGGCTCCTACAATGAGCAGTTCTTC,CASSLEGGSYNEQFF
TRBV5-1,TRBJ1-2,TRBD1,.,TGCGCCAGCAGCACCTGGACAGGGCAGGGCTACACCTTC,CASSTWTGQGYTF
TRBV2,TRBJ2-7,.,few,TGTGCCAGCAGTGAGACAGGCCTATCCTACGAGCAGTACTTC,CASSETGLSYEQYF
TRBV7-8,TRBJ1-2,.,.,TGTGCCAGCAGCGCGGGACTCTATGGCTACACCTTC,CASSAGLYGYTF
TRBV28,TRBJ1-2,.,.,TGTGCCAGCAGTCCCACCGGGCTGTCTCAGGGGTCGGGCTATGGCTACACCTTC,CASSPTGLSQGSGYGYTF
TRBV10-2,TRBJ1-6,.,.,TGCGCCAGCAATACGGCAGGGAATAATTCACCCCTCCACTTT,CASNTAGNNSPLHF
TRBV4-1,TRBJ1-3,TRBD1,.,TGCGCCAGCAGCCAACTACAGGGGGCGGCCCCTGGAAACACCATATATTTT,CASSQLQGAAPGNTIYF
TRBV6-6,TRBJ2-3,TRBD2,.,TGTGCCAGCAGACGACTAGCGGGAGCTCCGGGCACAGATACGCAGTATTTT,CASRRLAGAPGTDTQYF
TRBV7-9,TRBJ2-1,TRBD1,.,TGTGCCAGCGGCCATGCCACAGGGGTTGAGGCCAATGAGCAGTTCTTC,CASGHATGVEANEQFF
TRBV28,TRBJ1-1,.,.,TGTGCCAGCAGTGGAGTGGGGGGGCGATCTGAAGCTTTCTTT,CASSGVGGRSEAFF
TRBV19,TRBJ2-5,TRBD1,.,TGTGCCAGTAGTATAGGCCCCCGACAGGGATCGCAGTACTTC,CASSIGPRQGSQYF
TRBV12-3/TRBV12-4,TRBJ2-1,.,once,TGTGCCAGCAGTTCCCGCAATGAGCAGTTCTTC,CASSSRNEQFF
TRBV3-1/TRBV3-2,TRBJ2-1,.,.,TGTGCCAGCAGCCAAGAAAAACGGGTGCAGTTCTTC,CASSQEKRVQFF
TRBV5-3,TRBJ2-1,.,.,TGTGCCAGAAGCTCACTGGATCGGGGGGCCACGATTTGTTCAAATGAGCAGTTCTTC,CARSSLDRGATICSNEQFF